Listed below are T cell receptor beta chains from one sample, sequenced in a study of a mutant IDH1 vaccine in newly diagnosed glioma. Antigens for these TCRs are unknown. This table comes from immunoSEQ multiplex PCR, and its TCRdb copy is limited to in-frame clones, with some not included. Found here are tens of thousands of clones, around 85% of them singletons; the top ten hold 8.5% to 9.5%. Sequencing used PBMCs, obtained from a glioma patient whose treatment included an IDH1 peptide vaccine. The receptors were sampled from a woman between 45 and 65 years old with glioma. CDR3s include the opening cysteine and the closing phenylalanine or tryptophan. D genes are given only for firm matches. Expanded clones are given a class, and other clones once, few, many or no size at all.

d_call	v_call	clone_size	j_call	cdr3_nt	cdr3_aa
TRBD1	TRBV7-2	NA	TRBJ1-2	TGTGCCAGCACCCAGGGGGGCGGGAGGAACTATGGCTACACCTTC	CASTQGGGRNYGYTF
NA	TRBV18	NA	TRBJ2-5	TGTGCCAGCTCACCACCGGAAGAGACCCAGTACTTC	CASSPPEETQYF
NA	TRBV5-4	NA	TRBJ1-2	TGTGCCAGCAGCAAACCGGGCAGGGCTAACTATGGCTACACCTTC	CASSKPGRANYGYTF
NA	TRBV30	NA	TRBJ2-1	TGTGCCTGGAGGGACAGAGGCAATGAGCAGTTCTTC	CAWRDRGNEQFF
NA	TRBV27	NA	TRBJ1-5	TGTGCCAGCAGTTTGATGGGCCGACATCAGCCCCAGCATTTT	CASSLMGRHQPQHF
NA	TRBV4-1	NA	TRBJ1-6	TGCGCCAGCAGCCCCTATTATGATTCACCCCTCCACTTT	CASSPYYDSPLHF
NA	TRBV4-1	NA	TRBJ2-2	TGCGCCAGCAGCCAAGAAGCCGTGACCGGGGAGCTGTTTTTT	CASSQEAVTGELFF
NA	TRBV5-6	many	TRBJ1-1	TGTGCCAGCAGCCCGGATTTTGAGAGCGCTGAAGCTTTCTTT	CASSPDFESAEAFF
TRBD1	TRBV29-1	NA	TRBJ1-1	TGCAGCGTTGGGGGAGGGGGCATGTTAGCTTTCTTT	CSVGGGGMLAFF
NA	TRBV19	NA	TRBJ2-7	TGTGCCAGTAGTTTACAGGGTGAGGAGCAGTACTTC	CASSLQGEEQYF
TRBD2	TRBV6-6	NA	TRBJ2-3	TGTGCCAGCAGGGCCGGTCTAGCGGGGGGGCAAGATACGCAGTATTTT	CASRAGLAGGQDTQYF
NA	TRBV1	NA	TRBJ2-3	TGCACCAGCCCGACTAGCGGGGGGGGCACAGATACGCAGTATTTT	CTSPTSGGGTDTQYF
NA	TRBV7-8	NA	TRBJ1-6	TGTGCCAGCAGCCCGGACCTTCAGTCGAGCTCCTATAATTCACCCCTCCACTTT	CASSPDLQSSSYNSPLHF
NA	TRBV4-2	NA	TRBJ2-6	TGTGCCAGCAGCCACTCAGAAGTCTCTGGGGCCAACGTCCTGACTTTC	CASSHSEVSGANVLTF
NA	TRBV19	NA	TRBJ1-1	TGTGCCAGTAGTATGGGAAGGCTCGAAGCTTTCTTT	CASSMGRLEAFF
TRBD1	TRBV9	NA	TRBJ2-7	TGTGCCAGCAGCTTTGGACAGGCCGTATACGAGCAGTACTTC	CASSFGQAVYEQYF
NA	TRBV5-1	NA	TRBJ1-5	TGCGCCAGCAGCCTTGAAGGGATTAGCAATCAGCCCCAGCATTTT	CASSLEGISNQPQHF
NA	TRBV9	NA	TRBJ2-2	TGTGCCAGCAGCGCGCAACCCACGATTAGCACCGGGGAGCTGTTTTTT	CASSAQPTISTGELFF
TRBD1	TRBV7-2	NA	TRBJ1-3	TGTGCCAGCAGCGCGACCCTAGGGGGCGCATACACCATATATTTT	CASSATLGGAYTIYF
NA	TRBV19	NA	TRBJ1-5	TGTGCCAGTAGTGATACTAGCAATCAGCCCCAGCATTTT	CASSDTSNQPQHF
TRBD1	TRBV5-4	NA	TRBJ2-5	TGTGCCAGCAGTCCAACCCCGGGGACAGGGTTCCAAGAGACCCAGTACTTC	CASSPTPGTGFQETQYF
NA	TRBV5-6	NA	TRBJ1-1	TGTGCCAGCAGCACCACGGGGACTGAAGCTTTCTTT	CASSTTGTEAFF
TRBD1	TRBV7-7	NA	TRBJ2-2	TGTGCTAGCAGCTTGACAGGGACCCTAAATTCTCCCGGGGAGCTGTTTTTT	CASSLTGTLNSPGELFF
NA	TRBV27	NA	TRBJ1-1	TGTGCCAGCACTCTCTCGACAGGGAACACTGAAGCTTTCTTT	CASTLSTGNTEAFF
NA	TRBV19	few	TRBJ1-5	TGTGCCAGTAGTTGTCAGCCCCAGCATTTT	CASSCQPQHF
NA	TRBV5-1	NA	TRBJ1-6	TGCGCCAGCGGGAGGGACAATAATTCACCCCTCCACTTT	CASGRDNNSPLHF
NA	TRBV19	NA	TRBJ2-2	TGTGCCAGTAGTCGGTTGACCGGGGAGCTGTTTTTT	CASSRLTGELFF